This T cell receptor (beta chain) is from a study of blood T cell repertoires in COVID-19. V gave up 5 bases and J gave up 0 bases; unmatched junction bases: 5. Germline-derived CDR1 and CDR2 are SGHAT and FQDESV (reference sequence). The CDR3 has 15 amino acids. Produced via immunoSEQ multiplex PCR; TCRdb's table is partial and in-frame only. The sample has nearly 110,000 clones, about four fifths seen once; the top ten hold 4.3%. The sequenced material came from peripheral blood. The chain couples TRBV11-1 to TRBJ2-3; 7 nucleotides line up with TRBD1. This TCR came from a man in his 70s with acute or convalescent COVID-19. The CDR3, as DNA: TGTGCCAGCAGCGAAATGACAGGGAGCACAGATACGCAGTATTTT. Amino acids: CASSEMTGSTDTQYF.